Listed below are T cell receptor beta chains from one sample, sequenced in a study of response to subunit inactivated influenza vaccine. TCRdb independently ran MiXCR on the RT-PCR reads; one entry per CDR3 protein. The data hold about 310,000 distinct CDR3 sequences, with 20% to 25% observed a single time. The sequencing here drew on PBMCs from blood, taken less than 22 months after vaccination. These receptors were taken from a man between 50 and 75 years old who received an inactivated influenza vaccine. Each CDR3 is given without its conserved first and last residue.

>TRBV5-1|TRBJ1-1
ASSLLEGGLNTEAF
>TRBV27|TRBJ2-2
ASSRDRAYTGELF
>TRBV7-9|TRBJ2-1
ASSLRGSSPYNEQF
>TRBV6-5|TRBJ2-7
ASSYSSLGYEQY
>TRBV25-1|TRBJ2-3
ASSGRGGGVTDTQY
>TRBV7-2|TRBJ2-3
ASSHRADTQY
>TRBV11-2|TRBJ1-1
ASSPTPFTEAF
>TRBV6-1|TRBJ1-1
ASSERGKRNTEAF
>TRBV30|TRBJ2-1
AWSEAGTRLNEQF
>TRBV9|TRBJ2-1
ASSVEAGGGNEQF
>TRBV7-2|TRBJ1-1
ASSLEAPSLNTEAF
>TRBV29-1|TRBJ2-2
SVALNTGELF
>TRBV20-1|TRBJ1-5
SARVTGVSNQPQH
>TRBV12-3/TRBV12-4|TRBJ1-6
ASSFGQGAHNSPLH